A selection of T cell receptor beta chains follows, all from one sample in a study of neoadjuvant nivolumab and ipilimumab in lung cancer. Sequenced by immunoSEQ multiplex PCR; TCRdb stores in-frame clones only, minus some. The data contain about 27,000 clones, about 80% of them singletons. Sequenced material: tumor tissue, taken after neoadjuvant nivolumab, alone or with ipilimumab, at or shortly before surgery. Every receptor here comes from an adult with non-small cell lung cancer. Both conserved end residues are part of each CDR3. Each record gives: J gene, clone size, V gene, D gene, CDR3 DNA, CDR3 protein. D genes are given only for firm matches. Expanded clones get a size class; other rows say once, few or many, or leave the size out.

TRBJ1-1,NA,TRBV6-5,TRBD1,TGTGCCAGCAGGCAGTCTATTACAGGGGGCACTGAAGCTTTCTTT,CASRQSITGGTEAFF
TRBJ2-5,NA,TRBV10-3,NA,TGTGCCATCAGTGATGGAGGACGCCAAGAGACCCAGTACTTC,CAISDGGRQETQYF
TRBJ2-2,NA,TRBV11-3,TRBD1,TGTGCCAGTAAGACAGGGACCAACACCGGGGAGCTGTTTTTT,CASKTGTNTGELFF
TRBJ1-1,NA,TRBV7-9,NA,TGTGCCAGCAGCTTAGCGCCCATCGGGAACACTGAAGCTTTCTTT,CASSLAPIGNTEAFF
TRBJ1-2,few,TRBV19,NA,TGTGCCAGTAGTATGGGTCAGATCGGCTATGGCTACACCTTC,CASSMGQIGYGYTF
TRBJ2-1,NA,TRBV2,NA,TGTGCCAGCAGTGCGGGACGGTTTATTAATGAGCAGTTCTTC,CASSAGRFINEQFF
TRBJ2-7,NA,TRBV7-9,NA,TGTGCCAGCAGCTTGGTCGGGGGCGCAACCTACGAGCAGTACTTC,CASSLVGGATYEQYF
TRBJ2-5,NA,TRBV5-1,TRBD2,TGCGCCAGCAGCTTTCAGGTACTAGCGGAAGAGACCCAGTACTTC,CASSFQVLAEETQYF
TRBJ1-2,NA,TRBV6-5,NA,TGTGCCAGCATGTGGGGCTACACCTTC,CASMWGYTF
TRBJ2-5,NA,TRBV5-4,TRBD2,TGTGCCAGCAGCTTGACTAGCGGGCAAGAGACCCAGTACTTC,CASSLTSGQETQYF
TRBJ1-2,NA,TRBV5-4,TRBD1,TGTGCCAGCACCCTTGTGCAGGGGGCAAACTATGGCTACACCTTC,CASTLVQGANYGYTF
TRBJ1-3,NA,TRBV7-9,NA,TGTGCCAGCAGTCTAGTTGGGGCTGCCGGAAACACCATATATTTT,CASSLVGAAGNTIYF
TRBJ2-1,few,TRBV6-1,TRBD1,TGTGCCAGCAGTGAAGAGACAGGGGGCTACAATGAGCAGTTCTTC,CASSEETGGYNEQFF
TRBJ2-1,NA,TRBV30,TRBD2,TGTGCCTGGAGTGTCTCCCTAGCGGGGGGGCCGGAGTTCTTC,CAWSVSLAGGPEFF
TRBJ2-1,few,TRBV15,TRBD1,TGTGCCACCAGCCCCCGGGACAGGGGTCCCAATGAGCAGTTCTTC,CATSPRDRGPNEQFF
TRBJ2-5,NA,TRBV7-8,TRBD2,TGTGCCAGCAGCTCCCTAGGGTTTCGGCGGGGGGGCCGGTGGGAGACCCAGTACTTC,CASSSLGFRRGGRWETQYF
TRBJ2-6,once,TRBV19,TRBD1,TGTGCCAGTAGTAGAGGACAGGGTAGCTCTGGGGCCAACGTCCTGACTTTC,CASSRGQGSSGANVLTF
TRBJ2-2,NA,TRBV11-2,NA,TGTGCCAGCAGCTTAGAGCAGGGGCGGAACACCGGGGAGCTGTTTTTT,CASSLEQGRNTGELFF
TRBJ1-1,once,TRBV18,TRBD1,TGTGCCAGCTCACCTACGGGACAGAGGAACACTGAAGCTTTCTTT,CASSPTGQRNTEAFF
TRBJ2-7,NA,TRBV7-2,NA,TGTGCCAGCAGCTGGACGTACGGGGGAGGCTACGAGCAGTACTTC,CASSWTYGGGYEQYF
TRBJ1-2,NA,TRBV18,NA,TGTGCCAGCTCACCGACGGGGGAAGCTAACTATGGCTACACCTTC,CASSPTGEANYGYTF
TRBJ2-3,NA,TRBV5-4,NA,TGTGCCAGCAGCCAACAGATCTCAAGCACAGATACGCAGTATTTT,CASSQQISSTDTQYF
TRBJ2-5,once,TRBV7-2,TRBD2,TGTGCCAGCAGCTTAGTAGCGGGGGATGGGACCCAGTACTTC,CASSLVAGDGTQYF
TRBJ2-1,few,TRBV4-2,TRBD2,TGTGCCAGCAGCCAAGGGGTAGCGGGGGAGAATGAGCAGTTCTTC,CASSQGVAGENEQFF
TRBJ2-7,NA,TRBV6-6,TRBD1,TGTGCCAGCAGTTACCACGGGACAGGGTCCTACGAGCAGTACTTC,CASSYHGTGSYEQYF
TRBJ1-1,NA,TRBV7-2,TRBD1,TGTGCCAGCAGCTTAGAGAGGGGGGACAGGGGAAGAAAAGAAGCTTTCTTT,CASSLERGDRGRKEAFF
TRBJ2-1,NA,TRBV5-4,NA,TGTGCCAGCAGCTTAGGGGGGGGCTCCTACAATGAGCAGTTCTTC,CASSLGGGSYNEQFF
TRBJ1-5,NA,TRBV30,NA,TGTGCCTGGAGTCCCGGGGGCCCTAGCAATCAGCCCCAGCATTTT,CAWSPGGPSNQPQHF
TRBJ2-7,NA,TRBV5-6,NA,TGTGCCAGCAGCCTAGGGGAGGGGGGATACTACGAGCAGTACTTC,CASSLGEGGYYEQYF
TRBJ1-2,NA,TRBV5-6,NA,TGTGCCAGCACCATAAGCATGTGGTCCGAATACTATGGCTACACCTTC,CASTISMWSEYYGYTF
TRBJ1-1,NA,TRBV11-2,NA,TGTGCCAGCAGCTTAGCACGGGGACCGAACACTGAAGCTTTCTTT,CASSLARGPNTEAFF
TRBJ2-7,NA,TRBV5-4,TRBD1,TGTGCCAGCTCTCCGGACAGGGGCTTCGACGAGCAGTACTTC,CASSPDRGFDEQYF
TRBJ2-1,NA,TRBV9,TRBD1,TGTGCCAGCAGCGTAGGCAGGGGGCCACGTTACAATGAGCAGTTCTTC,CASSVGRGPRYNEQFF
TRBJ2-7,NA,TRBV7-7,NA,TGTGCTAGCAGCTTCTCCTCCACCTCCGAGCAGTACTTC,CASSFSSTSEQYF
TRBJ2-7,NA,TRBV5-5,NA,TGTGCCAGCAACCTACAGGGAAATGGAGCCTACGAGCAGTACTTC,CASNLQGNGAYEQYF
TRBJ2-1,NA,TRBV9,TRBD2,TGTGCCAGCAGCCCCGAGACTAGCGCCTACAATGAGCAGTTCTTC,CASSPETSAYNEQFF
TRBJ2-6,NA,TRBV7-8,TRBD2,TGTGCCAGCAGCGCCTCTAGCGGCTCTGGGGCCAACGTCCTGACTTTC,CASSASSGSGANVLTF
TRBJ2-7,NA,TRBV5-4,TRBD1,TGTGCCAGCAGCTCCCGGGACAGGGAAATAAAGTACTTC,CASSSRDREIKYF
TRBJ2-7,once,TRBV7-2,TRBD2,TGTGCCAGCAGCTTCCGAGCGGGGGAGAACTACGAGCAGTACTTC,CASSFRAGENYEQYF
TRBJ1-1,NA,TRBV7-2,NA,TGTGCCAGCAGCTTAAGGAATTCTCCTGAAGCTTTCTTT,CASSLRNSPEAFF
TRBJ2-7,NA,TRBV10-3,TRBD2,TGTGCCACGGGGACTAGCGGGGGGGCCTACGAGCAGTACTTC,CATGTSGGAYEQYF
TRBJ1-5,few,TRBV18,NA,TGTGCCAGCTCACCACGGAGGGGGCAGCCCCAGCATTTT,CASSPRRGQPQHF
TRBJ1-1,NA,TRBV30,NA,TGTGCCTGGGTCGGAGGGGGAAACACTGAAGCTTTCTTT,CAWVGGGNTEAFF
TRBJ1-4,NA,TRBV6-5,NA,TGTGCCAGCAGTTCCTCGGGGGGGACTAATGAAAAACTGTTTTTT,CASSSSGGTNEKLFF
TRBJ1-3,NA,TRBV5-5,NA,TGTGCCAGCAGCTTAGGGGGCTCTGGAAACACCATATATTTT,CASSLGGSGNTIYF